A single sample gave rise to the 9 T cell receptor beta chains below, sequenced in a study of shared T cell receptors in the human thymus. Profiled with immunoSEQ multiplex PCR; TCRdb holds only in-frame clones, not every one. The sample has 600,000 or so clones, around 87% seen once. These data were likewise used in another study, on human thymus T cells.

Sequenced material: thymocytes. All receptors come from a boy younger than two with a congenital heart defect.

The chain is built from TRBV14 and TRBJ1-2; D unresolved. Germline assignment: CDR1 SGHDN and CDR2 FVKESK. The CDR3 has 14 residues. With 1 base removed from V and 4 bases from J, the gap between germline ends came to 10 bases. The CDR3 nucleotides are TGTGCCAGCAGCCAAGGTGGCAGTCTCTATGGCTACACCTTC. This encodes CASSQGGSLYGYTF.

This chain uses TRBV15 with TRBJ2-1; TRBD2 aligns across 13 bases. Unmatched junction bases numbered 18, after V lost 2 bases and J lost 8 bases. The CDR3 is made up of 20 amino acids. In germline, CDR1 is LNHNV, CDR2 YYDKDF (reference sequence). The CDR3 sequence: CATSRKRGIGLAGAGYEQFF. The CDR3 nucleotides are TGTGCCACCAGCAGAAAAAGGGGAATTGGACTAGCGGGAGCGGGCTATGAGCAGTTCTTC.

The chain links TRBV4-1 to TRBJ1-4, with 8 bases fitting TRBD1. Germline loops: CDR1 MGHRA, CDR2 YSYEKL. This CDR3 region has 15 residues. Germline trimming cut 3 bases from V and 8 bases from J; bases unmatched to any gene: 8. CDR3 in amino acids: CASSHQTGDSEKLFF. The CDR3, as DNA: TGCGCCAGCAGCCACCAGACAGGGGACTCGGAAAAACTGTTTTTT.

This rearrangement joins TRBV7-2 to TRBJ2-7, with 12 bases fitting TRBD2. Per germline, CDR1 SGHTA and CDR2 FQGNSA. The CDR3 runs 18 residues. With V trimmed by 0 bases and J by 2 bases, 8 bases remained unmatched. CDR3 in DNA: TGTGCCAGCAGCTTAGCGTGTAGGGCTAGCGGGGGGGCCTACGAGCAGTACTTC. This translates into CASSLACRASGGAYEQYF.

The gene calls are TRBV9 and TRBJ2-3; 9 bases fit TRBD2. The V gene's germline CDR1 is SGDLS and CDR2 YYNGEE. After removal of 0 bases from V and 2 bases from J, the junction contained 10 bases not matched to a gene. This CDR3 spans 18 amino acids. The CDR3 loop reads CASSVVAGGPPFTDTQYF. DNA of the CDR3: TGTGCCAGCAGCGTAGTGGCGGGGGGGCCTCCCTTCACAGATACGCAGTATTTT.

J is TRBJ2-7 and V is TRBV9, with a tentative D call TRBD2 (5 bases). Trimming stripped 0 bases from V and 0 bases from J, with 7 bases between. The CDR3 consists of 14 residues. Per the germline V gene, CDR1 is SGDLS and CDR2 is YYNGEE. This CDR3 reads CASSVARDSYEQYF. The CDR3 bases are TGTGCCAGCAGCGTAGCGAGGGACTCCTACGAGCAGTACTTC. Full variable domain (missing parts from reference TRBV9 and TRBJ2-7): DSGVTQTPKHLITATGQRVTLRCSPRSGDLSVYWYQQSLDQGLQFLIQYYNGEERAKGNILERFSAQQFPDLHSELNLSSLELGDSALYFCASSVARDSYEQYFGPGTRLTVT.

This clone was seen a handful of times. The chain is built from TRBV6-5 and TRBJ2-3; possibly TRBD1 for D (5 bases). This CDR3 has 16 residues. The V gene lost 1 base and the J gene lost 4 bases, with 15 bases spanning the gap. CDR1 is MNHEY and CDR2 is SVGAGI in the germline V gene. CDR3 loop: CASSYFTGGPPDTQYF. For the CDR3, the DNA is TGTGCCAGCAGTTACTTTACAGGTGGGCCCCCAGATACGCAGTATTTT.

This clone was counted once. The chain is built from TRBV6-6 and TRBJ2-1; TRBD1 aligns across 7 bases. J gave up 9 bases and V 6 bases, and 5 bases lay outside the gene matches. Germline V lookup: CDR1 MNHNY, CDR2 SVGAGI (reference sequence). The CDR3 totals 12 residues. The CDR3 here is CASRPRDSEQFF. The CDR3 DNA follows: TGTGCCAGCAGGCCCCGGGACAGTGAGCAGTTCTTC.

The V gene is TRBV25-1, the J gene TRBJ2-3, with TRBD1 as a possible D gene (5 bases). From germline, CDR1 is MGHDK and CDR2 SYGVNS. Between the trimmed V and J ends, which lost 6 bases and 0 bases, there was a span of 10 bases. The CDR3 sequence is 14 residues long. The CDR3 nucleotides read TGTGCCAGCAGGCATCAGGGTAGCACAGATACGCAGTATTTT. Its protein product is CASRHQGSTDTQYF.